This T cell receptor beta chain originates from a study of blood T cell repertoires in COVID-19 (dated by TCRdb to the early 2020s). In the study overall: The collaborator samples originated in the United States, Italy and Spain and spanned the acute and convalescent phases of COVID-19. The material from the prospective study consisted of cDNA or gDNA derived from T cells, B-cell-depleted T cells, or PBMCs. Subjects who had been exposed to COVID-19, were actively infected with it, or had recovered from it provided the deeply sampled blood TCRbeta repertoires that made up the dataset. The repertoires were made available in a free public database intended to serve as a resource for research on the immune response to SARS-CoV-2. The samples were drawn from two sources: the first 160 participants of the ongoing ImmuneRACE study, and fewer than 1,500 subjects contributed by 6 global collaborators. The sample metadata nearly always contained a de-identified subject ID, COVID-19 status, age in years and sex. HLA class I and class II types, where available, came from metadata supplied by the sample provider rather than from assay-based typing. The paper as a whole reports these results and caveats: The amount of clinical and demographic metadata varied by source and participant and was provided uncurated.

The CDR3 runs 14 residues from the cysteine to the phenylalanine. The retained sequence is limited to the CDR3, 42 bases, with the frame set at the first base. V was cut back by 1 base and J by 4 bases, leaving a gap of 10 bases between them. Based on the germline V gene, the CDR1 and CDR2 sequences are SGHTA and FQGNSA. TCRbeta CDR3 regions were amplified from genomic DNA by means of the immunoSEQ Assay, a bias-controlled multiplex PCR. In the paper's pipeline: Nucleated cell counts per sample were estimated from amplification of reference gene primers within the assay. Sequence reads were collapsed and filtered to measure the absolute abundance of every unique TCRbeta CDR3 rearrangement. For each sample, productive Simpson clonality was calculated by taking the square root of Simpson's diversity index across productive rearrangements. In its TCRdb copy, this immuneACCESS table keeps in-frame sequences only and misses some clones. Where compared with another copy, unresolved V genes explain less than half of these, and the others have no known cause. That table furnishes V, J and clone size, whereas the DNA furnished D and trimming. The sample table holds tens of thousands of clones, of which about four fifths were seen once. The ten largest make up about 7.2% of the sample.

As concerns this clone: What this receptor recognizes is not known. Base qualities are not provided; no much larger clone lies one nucleotide away.

Collaborating institutions collected whole blood in K2EDTA tubes following their own protocols. For TCRbeta analysis, collaborators shipped samples in one of three forms: frozen whole blood, isolated PBMCs, or DNA extracted from either of those sample types. The chain is encoded by TRBV7-2 joined to TRBJ1-1; the D region possibly corresponds to TRBD1 (5 bases align). Sequenced sample: peripheral blood. This sequence originates from a man aged 55 to 69 with active COVID-19. The CDR3 protein: CASSLGLGLTEAFF. The nucleotides read TGTGCCAGCAGCTTAGGGCTGGGGCTCACTGAAGCTTTCTTT.